The source of this TCR beta chain is a study of vaccination effects on CD4 cells after COVID-19. Study-wide findings and caveats: The vaccine-induced clones of healthy vaccinees included only 1 of 255 that cross-reacted with common cold coronaviruses. Late after vaccination, infection- and vaccine-induced clones showed marked clonal contraction.

The CDR3 sequence is 14 residues long. The ends lost 0 bases at V and 4 bases at J; junction bases unmatched: 2. Germline V gene lookup returns CDR1 SGDLS and CDR2 YYNGEE. As regards this clone: Its antigen is not identified.

The table came from immunoSEQ multiplex PCR; TCRdb's copy has only in-frame clones and leaves some out. Of 40,000 to 45,000 clones listed, under 85% are singletons. Using viral peptide pools, the ViraFEST assay grew out antigen-specific CD4+ T cells prior to sequencing. CD4+ T cells were isolated after 10 days of culture. People in the vaccine group had not been infected with SARS-CoV-2 before, and their nucleocapsid antibodies were negative. This chain uses TRBV9 with TRBJ1-2, with 8 bases that match TRBD1. The sample in question was CD4+ T cells from PBMCs cultured with HCoV-NL63 spike peptides, obtained before COVID-19 vaccination. The sequence was collected from a human donor who received a COVID-19 vaccine. The CDR3 loop is CASSVVDRGYGYTF. The CDR3 bases are TGTGCCAGCAGCGTAGTTGACAGGGGCTATGGCTACACCTTC.